This TCR beta chain came from a study of OX40 agonist ivuxolimab in advanced cancers. Study details: A mean age of approximately 58 years, range roughly 20 to 79, was recorded, and approximately 79% were male. Therapy given before enrollment (anti-PD-1, anti-PD-L1 or anti-CTLA-4) was allowed, and 30% to 50% had some. Study-level results: Researchers report that CD8+ T cells had, on average, more expanded clones than CD4+.

Profiled with immunoSEQ multiplex PCR; TCRdb holds only in-frame clones, not every one. The sample contains 20,000 to 25,000 clones, approximately 86% of which appear only once. Systemic immunosuppression or a history of autoimmune disease excluded patients. Details on this clone: Its antigen is not identified.

The TCR sequence derives from an adult with an advanced solid tumor such as melanoma, head and neck, liver or kidney cancer. This specimen consisted of CD4+ or CD8+ T cells sorted from blood, obtained in a trial of the OX40 agonist ivuxolimab.

The CDR3 spells CASSFGVYGEQYF. The CDR3 DNA reads TGTGCCAGCAGTTTCGGGGTATACGGCGAGCAGTACTTC. The chain employs TRBV27 and TRBJ2-7; possibly TRBD2 for D (5 bases). V shed 3 bases and J shed 6 bases, with 12 bases lying between them. CDR1 is MNHEY and CDR2 is SMNVEV in the germline V gene (reference sequence). The CDR3 length is 13 residues.